The entry below gives a single TCR beta chain sequence along with its context. CDR1 SGHDN and CDR2 FVKESK come from the germline V gene. The CDR3 sequence is 14 residues long. Trimming left V 5 bases short and J 6 bases short, with 16 bases between. Under the authors' procedure: Estimates of nucleated cell counts were drawn from the amplification of reference gene primers. The table came from immunoSEQ multiplex PCR; TCRdb's copy has only in-frame clones and leaves some out. The V and J calls and the clone size are those of that table, but D and trimming were determined from the DNA. The table shows a few hundred thousand clones, with approximately 87% occurring only once. This specimen comes from a study of blood T cell repertoires in COVID-19. Study context: Whether acute or convalescent, the COVID-19 samples came from the United States, Italy and Spain. The analysed material was cDNA or gDNA that came from T cells, B-cell-depleted T cells, or PBMCs.

The sequence derives from a man in his fifties or sixties with acute or convalescent COVID-19. Sequencing used peripheral blood. The chain combines TRBV14 with TRBJ1-1; possibly TRBD1 for D (5 bases). The DNA of the CDR3 is TGTGCCAGCAGCGGGAGGGGTTCGACATCTGAAGCTTTCTTT. It specifies CASSGRGSTSEAFF.